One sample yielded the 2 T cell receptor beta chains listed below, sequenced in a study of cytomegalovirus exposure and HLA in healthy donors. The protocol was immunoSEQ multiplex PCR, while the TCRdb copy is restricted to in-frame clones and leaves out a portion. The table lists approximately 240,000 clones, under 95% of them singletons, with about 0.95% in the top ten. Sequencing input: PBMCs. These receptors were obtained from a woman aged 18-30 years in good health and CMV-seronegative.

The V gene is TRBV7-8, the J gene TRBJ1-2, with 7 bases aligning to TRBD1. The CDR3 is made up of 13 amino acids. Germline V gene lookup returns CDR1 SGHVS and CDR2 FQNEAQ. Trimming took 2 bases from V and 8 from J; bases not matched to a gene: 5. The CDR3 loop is CASSLNRGSGYTF. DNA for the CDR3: TGTGCCAGCAGCTTAAACAGGGGTTCAGGCTACACCTTC.

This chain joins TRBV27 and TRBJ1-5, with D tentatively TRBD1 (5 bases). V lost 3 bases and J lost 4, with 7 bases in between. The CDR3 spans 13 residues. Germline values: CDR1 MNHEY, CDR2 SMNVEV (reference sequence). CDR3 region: CASSLTENQPQHF. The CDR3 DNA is TGTGCCAGCAGTTTGACAGAGAATCAGCCCCAGCATTTT.